This T cell receptor (beta chain) stems from a study of tumor and adjacent non-tumor tissue in lung cancer. Study-wide results and caveats: Significantly higher TCR diversity was found in tumor than normal lung.

TCRbeta libraries were built with three rounds of nested PCR, modified from ARM-PCR. Each CDR3 protein gets one entry after TCRdb re-called the multiplex PCR reads with MiXCR. The sample shows tens of thousands of distinct CDR3 sequences, 72% of them seen only once. For this clonotype: What it binds is unknown.

RNA was extracted from bulk tissue without any cell sorting. Trimming took off 8 bases at V and 5 bases at J, with 24 bases between the two ends. The CDR3 runs 15 residues. CDR1 SQVTM and CDR2 ANQGSEA come from the germline V gene. The sequenced sample consisted of lung tumor tissue. The clonotype was recovered from a middle-aged woman with non-small cell lung cancer. The chain couples TRBV29-1 to TRBJ2-5; D unresolved. The CDR3 region has the DNA TGCAGCCTTGCCCCGACAAGTACTCGGTTTGAGACCCAGTACTTC. Protein sequence: CSLAPTSTRFETQYF.